One and the same sample provided the 2 T cell receptor beta chains below, sequenced in a study of post-analysis software for immune sequencing data. General study results and limits: The five TRBV segments detected at higher frequency in patients than in controls included TRBV5-6, TRBV5-1 and TRBV20-1.

Unique molecular identifiers featured in each of the TCR beta cDNA libraries. TCRdb used MiXCR to reprocess the PCR reads, holding one entry per CDR3 protein. This table holds about 460,000 distinct CDR3 sequences, roughly 45% found once. These receptors' targets are unknown. The sample taken for sequencing was blood. These receptors were taken from a girl under 18 with multiple sclerosis.

The chain combines TRBV11-2 with TRBJ1-2; the D gene is possibly TRBD1 (5 bases). Per germline, CDR1 SGHAT and CDR2 FQNNGV. The CDR3 is 14 residues long. With 1 base removed from V and 4 bases from J, the gap between germline ends came to 10 bases. CDR3 DNA: TGTGCCAGCAGCTTAGCCGGGACGGTCTATGGCTACACCTTC. Its protein product is CASSLAGTVYGYTF.

J is TRBJ2-1 and V is TRBV20-1; D gene unclear. V dropped 3 bases and J dropped 8 bases, with 17 bases sitting between them. The CDR3 has 14 amino acids. Germline loops: CDR1 DFQATT, CDR2 SNEGSKA (reference sequence). CDR3 in amino acids: CSARRPSGVDEQFF. The CDR3 DNA is TGCAGTGCTAGGCGACCTAGTGGGGTGGATGAGCAGTTCTTC.